The clone carrying this T cell receptor (beta chain) is labeled as medium-sized (0.01 to 0.1%). The antigen is undetermined. The junction does not match germline at one end; this may be a read error. Once obtained from cultured CD4+ T cells, the DNA was sequenced using the Oncomine TCR Beta short-read assay. From the PCR reads, TCRdb called clonotypes with MiXCR, one entry per CDR3 protein. Of some 15,000 distinct CDR3 sequences listed, about 50% were seen once; the top ten hold approximately 12%. Treatment meaning: approximately nine-day PBMC culture with coronavirus spike peptide pools or control peptides (ViraFEST assay). The data are from a study of vaccination and CD4 T cells after COVID-19. The CDR3 is made up of 16 amino acids. Germline V gene data show CDR1 as SEHNR and CDR2 as FQNEAQ (reference sequence).

The TCR comes from a human donor who had recovered from COVID-19. The sequenced sample was CD4+ T cells from blood, cultured in vitro. The chain has TRBV7-9 and TRBJ2-2; D is ambiguous. The CDR3, as DNA: TGCGCCAGCAGCTTGTTCGGAGACCAGAATCGCGGGGAGCTGTTTTTT. This codes for CASSLFGDQNRGELFF.